This T cell receptor beta chain emerged from a study of PD-1 blockade in classical Hodgkin lymphoma. Study outcomes and limitations: Complete responders started with a diversity level that resembled newly diagnosed patients at baseline. It was CD4+ TCR diversity, not CD8+, that rose significantly by C4D1. The drivers behind the repertoire differences, possibly disease activity or prior therapy, remain undefined.

The data were produced by immunoSEQ multiplex PCR, yet TCRdb's version contains in-frame clones alone and is incomplete. Of approximately 41,000 clones in the sample, 85% to 90% were seen once. Patients all relapsed after autologous stem cell transplantation, and there was variation in brentuximab vedotin exposure. CDR3 length: 14 residues. Germline V gene sequence: CDR1 MNHNS, CDR2 SASEGT. Trimming took 6 bases from V and 0 from J; bases not matched to a gene: 3. As to this clone: Its antigen remains unidentified.

Sequences were derived from peripheral blood mononuclear cells (PBMCs), sampled before the second cycle of nivolumab. This TCR was recovered from a human donor with classical Hodgkin lymphoma. The chain has TRBV6-1 and TRBJ1-1; 8 nucleotides align to TRBD1. Written as DNA, the CDR3 is TGTGCCAGCAGGCAGGGGGCCTTGAACACTGAAGCTTTCTTT. The encoded protein is CASRQGALNTEAFF.